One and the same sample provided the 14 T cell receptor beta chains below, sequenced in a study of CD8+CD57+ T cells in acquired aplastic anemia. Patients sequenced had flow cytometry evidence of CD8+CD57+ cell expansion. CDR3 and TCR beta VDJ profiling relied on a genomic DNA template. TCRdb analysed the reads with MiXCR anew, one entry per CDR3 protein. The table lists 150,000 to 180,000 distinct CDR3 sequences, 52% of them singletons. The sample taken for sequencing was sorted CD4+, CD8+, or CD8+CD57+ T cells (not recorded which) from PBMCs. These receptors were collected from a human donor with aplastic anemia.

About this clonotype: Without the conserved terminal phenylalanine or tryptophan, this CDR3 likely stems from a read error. The CDR3 bases are TGTGCCAGCAGCGCCCCGGACAGGGGGAAAAGGTCTGAAGCTTTCCTT. This sequence encodes CASSAPDRGKRSEAFL. The chain couples TRBV11-1 to TRBJ1-1; 10 bases are shared with TRBD1. This CDR3 region has 16 residues. Germline V gene data show CDR1 as SGHAT and CDR2 as FQDESV (reference sequence). J lost 6 bases, V lost 5 bases, and 12 bases had no gene match.

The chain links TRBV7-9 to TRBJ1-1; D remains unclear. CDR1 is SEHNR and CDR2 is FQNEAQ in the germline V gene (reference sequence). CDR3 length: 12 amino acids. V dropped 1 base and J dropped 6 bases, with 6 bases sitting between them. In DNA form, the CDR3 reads TGTGCCAGCAGCTTAGGGGCTCCTGAAGCTTTCTTT. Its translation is CASSLGAPEAFF.

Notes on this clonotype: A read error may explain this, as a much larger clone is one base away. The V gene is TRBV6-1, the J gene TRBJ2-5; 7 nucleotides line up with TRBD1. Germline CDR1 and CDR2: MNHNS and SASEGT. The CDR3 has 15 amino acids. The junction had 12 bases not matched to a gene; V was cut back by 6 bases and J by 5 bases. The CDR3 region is CASRDGTELGETQYF. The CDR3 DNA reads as TGTGCCAGCAGAGACGGGACAGAGCTGGGGGAGACCCAGTACTTC.

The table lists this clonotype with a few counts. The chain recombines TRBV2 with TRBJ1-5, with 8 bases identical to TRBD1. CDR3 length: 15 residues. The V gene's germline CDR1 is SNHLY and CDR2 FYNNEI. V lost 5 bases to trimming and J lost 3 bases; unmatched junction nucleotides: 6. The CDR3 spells CASSRQGWTNQPQHF. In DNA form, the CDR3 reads TGTGCCAGCAGTCGACAGGGGTGGACCAATCAGCCCCAGCATTTT.

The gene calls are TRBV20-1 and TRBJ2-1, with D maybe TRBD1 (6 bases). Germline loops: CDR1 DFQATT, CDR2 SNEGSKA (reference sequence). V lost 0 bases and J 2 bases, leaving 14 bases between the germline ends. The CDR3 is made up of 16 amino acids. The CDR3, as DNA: TGCAGTGCTAGAGATAGCGTCAGGGGAACCTACAATGAGCAGTTCTTC. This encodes CSARDSVRGTYNEQFF.

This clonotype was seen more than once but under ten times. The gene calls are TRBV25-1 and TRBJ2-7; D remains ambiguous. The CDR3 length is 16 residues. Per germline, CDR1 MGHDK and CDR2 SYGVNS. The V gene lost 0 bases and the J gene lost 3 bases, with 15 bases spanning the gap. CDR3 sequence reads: CASSEYRVGSNYEQYF. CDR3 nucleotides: TGTGCCAGCAGTGAATATAGGGTTGGGTCGAACTACGAGCAGTACTTC.

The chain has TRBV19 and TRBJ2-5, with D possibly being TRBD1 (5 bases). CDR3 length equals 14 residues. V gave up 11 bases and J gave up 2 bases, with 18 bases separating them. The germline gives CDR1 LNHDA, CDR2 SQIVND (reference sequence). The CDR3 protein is CAASPGGHQETQYF. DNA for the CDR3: TGTGCCGCTTCCCCCGGCGGACATCAAGAGACCCAGTACTTC.

The DNA for the CDR3 is TGCGCCAGCCCCCGTGCCCTCACTGAAGCTTTCTTT. The encoded protein is CASPRALTEAFF. The chain joins TRBV4-1 to TRBJ1-1; D gene ambiguous. Germline-derived CDR1 and CDR2 are MGHRA and YSYEKL. CDR3 length: 12 amino acids. Trimming stripped 8 bases from V and 4 bases from J, with 11 bases between.

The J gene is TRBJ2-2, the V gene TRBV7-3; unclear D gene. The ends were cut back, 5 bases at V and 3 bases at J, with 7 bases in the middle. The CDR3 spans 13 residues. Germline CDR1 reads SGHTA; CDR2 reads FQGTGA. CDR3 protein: CASSHTDTGELFF. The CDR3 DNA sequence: TGTGCCAGCAGCCATACCGACACCGGGGAGCTGTTTTTT.

In DNA form, the CDR3 reads TGTGCCATCAGTGTGAATCGAGAGAACACTGAAGCTTTCTTT. It codes for CAISVNRENTEAFF. The J gene is TRBJ1-1, the V gene TRBV10-3; no clear D. Germline assignment: CDR1 ENHRY and CDR2 SYGVKD. CDR3 size: 14 residues. V dropped 4 bases and J dropped 1 base, with 10 bases sitting between them.

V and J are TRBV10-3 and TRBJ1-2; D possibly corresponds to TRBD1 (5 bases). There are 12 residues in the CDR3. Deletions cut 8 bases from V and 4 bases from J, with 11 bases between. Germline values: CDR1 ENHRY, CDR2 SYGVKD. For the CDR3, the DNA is TGTGCCATCGAAGGGGACGGCTATGGCTACACCTTC. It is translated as CAIEGDGYGYTF.

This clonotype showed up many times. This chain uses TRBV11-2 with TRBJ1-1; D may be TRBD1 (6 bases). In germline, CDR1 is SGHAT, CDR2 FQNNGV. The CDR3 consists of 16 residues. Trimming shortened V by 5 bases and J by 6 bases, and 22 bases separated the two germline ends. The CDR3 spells CASSPYDALTGAEAFF. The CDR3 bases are TGTGCCAGCAGCCCATATGACGCCCTGACAGGAGCTGAAGCTTTCTTT.

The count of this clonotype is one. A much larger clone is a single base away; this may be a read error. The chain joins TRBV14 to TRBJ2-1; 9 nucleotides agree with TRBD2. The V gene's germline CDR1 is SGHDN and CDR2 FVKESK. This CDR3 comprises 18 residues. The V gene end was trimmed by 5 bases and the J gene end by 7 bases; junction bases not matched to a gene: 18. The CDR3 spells CASSSRTGGGAGENEQFF. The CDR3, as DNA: TGTGCCAGCAGCTCCCGGACTGGCGGGGGGGCCGGGGAAAATGAGCAGTTCTTC.

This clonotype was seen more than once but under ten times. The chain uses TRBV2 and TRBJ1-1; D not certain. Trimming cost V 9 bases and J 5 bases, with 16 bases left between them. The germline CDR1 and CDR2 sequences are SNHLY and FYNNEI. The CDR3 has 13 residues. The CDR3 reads CASTSERGTEAFF. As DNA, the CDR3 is TGTGCCAGTACTAGTGAGCGCGGGACTGAAGCTTTCTTT.